This T cell receptor beta chain was captured in a study of blood T cell repertoires in COVID-19. Original processing methods: Using reference gene primer amplification, nucleated cell counts were estimated. TCRdb's copy holds only in-frame clones and misses some; the assay was immunoSEQ multiplex PCR. The D gene and trimming were derived from the DNA, and the V and J assignments and clone size from that table. The sample includes 250,000 to 300,000 clones, around 90% of them seen just once. This clone was seen a handful of times. The V gene's germline CDR1 is SGHRS and CDR2 YFSETQ. The CDR3 length is 14 residues. The J segment lost 7 bases and the V segment lost 4 bases, leaving 5 bases of the junction unmatched.

V gene TRBV5-1 combines with J gene TRBJ2-2; 9 positions match TRBD1. Material: peripheral blood. The source is a woman aged 45-65 years who had recovered from COVID-19. The CDR3 coding sequence is TGCGCCAGCAGCCGGGACAGGGCCAGCGGGGAGCTGTTTTTT. Translating it yields CASSRDRASGELFF.